The 27 T cell receptor beta chains presented below share a single source sample, sequenced in a study of blood T cell repertoires in COVID-19. Sequenced by immunoSEQ multiplex PCR; TCRdb stores in-frame clones only, minus some. The sample holds 60,000 to 85,000 clones, roughly 84% seen once. Material for sequencing was peripheral blood. The receptors come from a man older than 75 with acute or convalescent COVID-19.

The V and J genes are TRBV11-2 and TRBJ1-2, with D perhaps TRBD1 (5 bases). There are 15 residues in the CDR3. V was clipped by 7 bases and J by 4 bases, with 19 bases between them. Germline CDR1 SGHAT, CDR2 FQNNGV. Here the CDR3 reads CASKRGAGFGYGYTF. The CDR3 nucleotides are TGTGCCAGCAAAAGGGGCGCGGGGTTTGGCTATGGCTACACCTTC.

This clone showed up just a few times. CDR3 loop: CASSQSVDEKLFF. CDR3 DNA: TGTGCCAGCAGCCAATCGGTAGATGAAAAACTGTTTTTT. This chain uses TRBV16 with TRBJ1-4; D not certain. Trimming shortened V by 0 bases and J by 6 bases, and 5 bases separated the two germline ends. The CDR3 contains 13 residues. CDR1 is KGHSY and CDR2 is FQNENV in the germline V gene.

The chain couples TRBV7-8 to TRBJ1-6, with a possible D match to TRBD1 (6 bases). From germline, CDR1 is SGHVS and CDR2 FQNEAQ. V was shortened by 5 bases and J by 0 bases, with 14 bases between the two germline ends. This CDR3 region has 17 residues. The CDR3 sequence: CASSKDSLSSYNSPLHF. The CDR3 nucleotides are TGTGCCAGCAGCAAGGACAGTCTTAGCTCCTATAATTCACCCCTCCACTTT. The full variable domain, rest sourced from reference TRBV7-8 and TRBJ1-6, is GAGVSQSPRYKVAKRGQDVALRCDPISGHVSLFWYQQALGQGPEFLTYFQNEAQLDKSGLPSDRFFAERPEGSVSTLKIQRTQQEDSAVYLCASSKDSLSSYNSPLHFGNGTRLTVT.

The chain joins TRBV28 to TRBJ1-2; 9 bases match TRBD1. CDR3 length equals 14 residues. Germline lookup yields CDR1 MDHEN and CDR2 SYDVKM. Trimming cost V 4 bases and J 8 bases; bases outside gene matches: 8. CDR3 loop: CASSSGTGYRGYTF. The CDR3 DNA follows: TGTGCCAGCAGTTCCGGGACAGGGTATAGGGGCTACACCTTC.

CDR3 sequence reads: CASSKVSYGYTF. The CDR3 coding sequence is TGTGCCAGCAGCAAAGTTAGTTATGGCTACACCTTC. The rearrangement links TRBV21-1 to TRBJ1-2. TRBV21-1 is recorded as a pseudogene. The CDR3 runs to 12 residues.

This chain joins TRBV7-2 and TRBJ1-1, with no clear D. V was pared by 10 bases and J by 0 bases, with 12 bases between. Germline loops: CDR1 SGHTA, CDR2 FQGNSA. CDR3 length equals 13 residues. DNA for the CDR3: TGTGCCACCTCGACCGGAGTGAACACTGAAGCTTTCTTT. Protein sequence: CATSTGVNTEAFF. Based on the CDR3 plus reference TRBV7-2 and TRBJ1-1, the full variable domain is GAGVSQSPSNKVTEKGKDVELRCDPISGHTALYWYRQSLGQGLEFLIYFQGNSAPDKSGLPSDRFSAERTGGSVSTLTIQRTQQEDSAVYLCATSTGVNTEAFFGQGTRLTVV.

V gene TRBV27 combines with J gene TRBJ1-1; D unresolved. V was pared by 1 base and J by 3 bases, with 15 bases between. CDR1 and CDR2 (germline): MNHEY, SMNVEV (reference sequence). The CDR3 contains 16 residues. CDR3 in amino acids: CASSLLRSRSDTEAFF. The CDR3 nucleotides are TGTGCCAGCAGTTTATTGCGCTCCAGGTCGGACACTGAAGCTTTCTTT.

This chain connects TRBV7-2 to TRBJ2-1, with a tentative D call TRBD2 (7 bases). The CDR3 runs to 15 residues. Trimming removed 2 bases from V and 6 bases from J, with 14 bases in between. CDR1 and CDR2 from the germline V gene are SGHTA and FQGNSA. As DNA, the CDR3 is TGTGCCAGCAGCTTAATCAGGGGAGGGACCAATGAGCAGTTCTTC. Protein product: CASSLIRGGTNEQFF. The full variable domain, with the rest looked up from reference TRBV7-2 and TRBJ2-1, is GAGVSQSPSNKVTEKGKDVELRCDPISGHTALYWYRQSLGQGLEFLIYFQGNSAPDKSGLPSDRFSAERTGGSVSTLTIQRTQQEDSAVYLCASSLIRGGTNEQFFGPGTRLTVL.

About this clone itself: The germline gene is not matched at one end of the junction; a read error may be the cause. The genes are TRBV7-7 and TRBJ2-1; the match to TRBD2 covers 12 bases. CDR1 SSHAT and CDR2 FNYEAQ come from the germline V gene (reference sequence). This CDR3 is built from 16 residues. DNA of the CDR3: TGTGCTAGCAGCTTAGACCTAGCGGGGGGGAGACGTGAGCAGTTCTTC. It specifies CASSLDLAGGRREQFF.

The genes are TRBV19 and TRBJ2-3; tentative D call: TRBD2 (5 bases). The CDR3 is 15 amino acids. Germline-derived CDR1 and CDR2 are LNHDA and SQIVND (reference sequence). V lost 1 base and J lost 0, with 8 bases in between. CDR3 protein: CASSIVPGSTDTQYF. CDR3 sequence (DNA): TGTGCCAGTAGTATAGTCCCGGGAAGCACAGATACGCAGTATTTT.

The chain joins TRBV30 to TRBJ1-2; 9 bases fit TRBD1. Trimming at V came to 2 bases and at J to 7 bases, leaving 11 bases not matched to a gene. The CDR3 has 15 amino acids. In germline, CDR1 is GTSNPN, CDR2 SVGIG (reference sequence). As DNA, the CDR3 is TGTGCCTGGAGTTCTACCGGGACAGGGATGTCTGGCTACACCTTC. Translated, it gives CAWSSTGTGMSGYTF.

The V and J genes are TRBV5-1 and TRBJ2-3; a possible D gene is TRBD1 (5 bases). The CDR3 runs to 15 residues. Trimming left V 1 base short and J 2 bases short, with 11 bases between. Germline values: CDR1 SGHRS, CDR2 YFSETQ. As DNA, the CDR3 is TGCGCCAGCAGCTTGCAAGGGGTCAACACAGATACGCAGTATTTT. This codes for CASSLQGVNTDTQYF.

The V gene is TRBV28, the J gene TRBJ1-1; no definite D call. CDR1 MDHEN and CDR2 SYDVKM come from the germline V gene. This CDR3 has 16 amino acids. Trimming stripped 3 bases from V and 5 bases from J, with 19 bases between. This CDR3 is CASSLSQASFKTEAFF. The CDR3 region has the DNA TGTGCCAGCAGTTTGAGCCAGGCCTCCTTTAAGACTGAAGCTTTCTTT.

This clone has a handful of counts. The chain joins TRBV27 to TRBJ1-1; unclear D gene. Germline V gives CDR1 MNHEY, CDR2 SMNVEV (reference sequence). The germline V and J ends were trimmed by 5 bases and 1 base, with 8 bases remaining between them. CDR3 size: 13 residues. The CDR3 bases are TGTGCCAGCAGTCACGCACAGAACACTGAAGCTTTCTTT. Translating gives CASSHAQNTEAFF.

The V and J genes are TRBV2 and TRBJ2-7, with no clear D. The germline gives CDR1 SNHLY, CDR2 FYNNEI. V was shortened by 6 bases and J by 0 bases, with 9 bases between the two germline ends. CDR3 length: 13 residues. CDR3: CASSKDFSYEQYF. CDR3 sequence (DNA): TGTGCCAGCAGCAAAGACTTCTCCTACGAGCAGTACTTC.

The rearrangement uses TRBV27 and TRBJ1-5, with TRBD1 identical over 8 bases. From germline, CDR1 is MNHEY and CDR2 SMNVEV (reference sequence). The V and J ends lost 4 bases and 2 bases, in that order; junction bases with no gene match: 7. This CDR3 has 16 residues. The CDR3 nucleotides are TGTGCCAGCAGTTCCGCCTCCAGGGGGCGCAATCAGCCCCAGCATTTT. Translated, it gives CASSSASRGRNQPQHF.

The chain carries TRBV19 and TRBJ2-1, with D perhaps TRBD2 (5 bases). Trimming took off 4 bases at V and 7 bases at J, with 17 bases between the two ends. The CDR3 runs to 15 residues. The germline CDR1 and CDR2 sequences are LNHDA and SQIVND (reference sequence). The CDR3 nucleotides read TGTGCCAGTAGTAATACGCGACTACCAAGGAATGAGCAGTTCTTC. This gives the protein CASSNTRLPRNEQFF. Full variable domain (rest looked up from reference TRBV19 and TRBJ2-1): DGGITQSPKYLFRKEGQNVTLSCEQNLNHDAMYWYRQDPGQGLRLIYYSQIVNDFQKGDIAEGYSVSREKKESFPLTVTSAQKNPTAFYLCASSNTRLPRNEQFFGPGTRLTVL.

The chain links TRBV18 to TRBJ2-1; 7 bases map to TRBD1. The CDR3 length is 13 residues. The V segment lost 4 bases and the J segment 7 bases; nucleotides outside the gene matches: 4. Germline V gene sequence: CDR1 KGHSH, CDR2 LQKENI. This CDR3 is CASSREQGNEQFF. The CDR3 bases are TGTGCCAGCTCACGTGAACAGGGGAATGAGCAGTTCTTC.

The chain combines TRBV18 with TRBJ1-1, with D possibly being TRBD1 (5 bases). Germline lookup yields CDR1 KGHSH and CDR2 LQKENI. The V end lost 3 bases, the J end lost 3 bases, and 11 bases lay between the germline ends. The CDR3 sequence is 14 residues long. CDR3 loop: CASSPSGSDTEAFF. The DNA of the CDR3 is TGTGCCAGCTCACCGTCAGGGTCGGACACTGAAGCTTTCTTT. Looking up the rest from reference TRBV18 and TRBJ1-1 gives the full variable domain: NAGVMQNPRHLVRRRGQEARLRCSPMKGHSHVYWYRQLPEEGLKFMVYLQKENIIDESGMPKERFSAEFPKEGPSILRIQQVVRGDSAAYFCASSPSGSDTEAFFGQGTRLTVV.

The chain uses TRBV19 and TRBJ2-7, with 7 nucleotides matching TRBD1. The CDR3 is made up of 18 amino acids. The germline CDR1 and CDR2 sequences are LNHDA and SQIVND (reference sequence). The ends lost 4 bases at V and 0 bases at J; junction bases unmatched: 15. The CDR3 DNA follows: TGTGCCAGTAGTACCCACCTTGGACAGGAACAAAGCTCCTACGAGCAGTACTTC. It is translated as CASSTHLGQEQSSYEQYF.

The V and J genes are TRBV7-3 and TRBJ1-6; D unresolved. The CDR3 covers 16 residues. From germline, CDR1 is SGHTA and CDR2 FQGTGA. Between the trimmed V and J ends, which lost 2 bases and 0 bases, there was a span of 8 bases. The CDR3 is CASSLDGVSYNSPLHF. DNA for the CDR3: TGTGCCAGCAGCTTAGACGGGGTCTCCTATAATTCACCCCTCCACTTT.

The chain combines TRBV4-1 with TRBJ1-1, with D possibly matching TRBD1 (6 bases). V was pared by 0 bases and J by 3 bases, with 8 bases between. Germline V CDR1 and CDR2: MGHRA, YSYEKL. The CDR3 runs 14 residues. The CDR3 here is CASSQDAGDTEAFF. In nucleotides, the CDR3 is TGCGCCAGCAGCCAAGATGCAGGGGACACTGAAGCTTTCTTT.

This rearrangement joins TRBV3-1 (or the pseudogene TRBV3-2) to TRBJ2-5, with D maybe TRBD2 (6 bases). The CDR3 is made up of 14 amino acids. V lost 1 base and J lost 4, with 10 bases in between. The V gene's germline CDR1 is LGHDT and CDR2 YNNKEL (reference sequence). CDR3 in DNA: TGTGCCAGCAGCCAAGTCGCTAGCGCAGAGACCCAGTACTTC. Residues: CASSQVASAETQYF.

This chain joins TRBV18 and TRBJ1-4, with D tentatively TRBD1 (6 bases). Germline CDR1 is KGHSH and CDR2 is LQKENI. V dropped 6 bases and J dropped 0 bases, with 11 bases sitting between them. The CDR3 has 15 residues. The CDR3 bases are TGTGCCAGCTCTCTACAGGGCGCAACTAATGAAAAACTGTTTTTT. Translating gives CASSLQGATNEKLFF.

This chain connects TRBV6-4 to TRBJ2-7; the match to TRBD1 covers 7 bases. Germline V gene lookup returns CDR1 MRHNA and CDR2 SNTAGT. CDR3 length equals 14 residues. The junction had 6 bases not matched to a gene; V was cut back by 4 bases and J by 3 bases. CDR3 DNA sequence: TGTGCCAGCAGTGTCAACACAGGGGACTACGAGCAGTACTTC. It codes for CASSVNTGDYEQYF.

The chain links TRBV12-5 to TRBJ1-1, with D possibly TRBD1 on 5 matching bases. The V gene lost 1 base and the J gene lost 3 bases, with 18 bases spanning the gap. CDR1 and CDR2 from the germline V gene are LGHNT and FRNRAP. This CDR3 has 17 residues. The CDR3 sequence: CASGLDLPTGGDTEAFF. The CDR3 DNA is TGTGCTAGTGGTTTGGACCTCCCCACTGGGGGGGACACTGAAGCTTTCTTT.

The V call is TRBV30, the J call TRBJ2-2; TRBD2 agrees at 12 bases. The CDR3 length is 17 residues. Germline V CDR1 and CDR2: GTSNPN, SVGIG (reference sequence). The V and J ends lost 3 bases and 7 bases, in that order; junction bases with no gene match: 12. In DNA form, the CDR3 reads TGTGCCTGGAGCTGGGCTAGCGGGGGGGCCTCGGTCGGGGAGCTGTTTTTT. Its protein product is CAWSWASGGASVGELFF.